The sample holds one count of the clone carrying this TCR beta chain. This record belongs to a study of blood T cell repertoires in COVID-19. Study information: There were acute and convalescent COVID-19 samples, and they came from the United States, Italy and Spain.

The repertoire was sequenced with immunoSEQ multiplex PCR; TCRdb's copy has only in-frame clones and lacks some. The sample consists of some 190,000 clones, 80% to 90% of them appearing once. The CDR3 contains 17 residues. Germline CDR1 is MNHNS and CDR2 is SASEGT. With 2 bases clipped from V and 5 bases from J, the junction kept 8 bases outside the gene matches. The chain employs TRBV6-1 and TRBJ2-5, with 13 bases that match TRBD2. This clonotype was obtained from a woman between 40 and 55 years old with COVID-19, enrolled during active disease. Sequences were obtained from peripheral blood. The CDR3 DNA sequence: TGTGCCAGCAGTGAATCCAGGACTAGCGGGAGATGGGAGACCCAGTACTTC. Encoded protein: CASSESRTSGRWETQYF.